These 16 T cell receptor beta chains were sequenced from one sample in a study of vaccination and CD4 T cells after COVID-19. Their specific antigens are unknown. An Oncomine TCR Beta short-read assay was used to sequence the DNA from cultured CD4+ T cells. Cultures of CD4+ T cells served as the source for extracting genomic DNA. TCRdb itself ran the PCR reads through MiXCR, one entry per CDR3 protein. This sample has roughly 6,800 distinct CDR3 sequences, with approximately 35% found just once. Treatment reported: approximately 9-day PBMC culture with coronavirus spike peptide pools or control peptides (ViraFEST assay). During the years 2011-2018, before the COVID-19 pandemic, the unexposed donor's CD4+ T cells were collected. Sequencing was done on a sample of CD4+ T cells from blood, cultured in vitro. The receptors were sampled from a human donor in good health.

The chain links TRBV7-9 to TRBJ2-7, with a possible D match to TRBD1 (5 bases). The CDR3 has 13 residues. The germline gives CDR1 SEHNR, CDR2 FQNEAQ (reference sequence). V was shortened by 5 bases and J by 5 bases, with 13 bases between the two germline ends. The CDR3 region has the DNA TGTGCCAGCAGCGAAGGGGCGGTGAACGAGCAGTACTTC. Its translation is CASSEGAVNEQYF.

The chain is built from TRBV7-9 and TRBJ2-3; D uncertain. The germline V gene encodes CDR1 SEHNR and CDR2 FQNEAQ (reference sequence). The CDR3 contains 15 residues. Trimming shortened V by 4 bases and J by 1 base, and 12 bases separated the two germline ends. The CDR3 sequence: CASSYYLRGTDTQYF. The CDR3 DNA follows: TGTGCCAGCAGCTATTATCTGCGCGGCACAGATACGCAGTATTTT.

The table lists this clonotype with a few counts. The chain combines TRBV10-3 with TRBJ2-3; possible D gene TRBD2, 6 bases. This CDR3 has 13 residues. Germline CDR1 ENHRY, CDR2 SYGVKD. Between the trimmed V and J ends, which lost 6 bases and 3 bases, there was a span of 10 bases. This chain's CDR3 is CAISGSRTDTQYF. The DNA of the CDR3 is TGTGCCATCAGCGGGAGTCGGACAGATACGCAGTATTTT.

CDR3 in DNA: TGTGCCAGCAGTTTATCCCCGACAGGATCCTACGAGCAGTACTTC. Its translation is CASSLSPTGSYEQYF. The V and J genes are TRBV28 and TRBJ2-7; perhaps TRBD1 as D (6 bases). The germline CDR1 and CDR2 sequences are MDHEN and SYDVKM. The CDR3 is 15 residues long. Deletions cut 1 base from V and 1 base from J, with 11 bases between.

J is TRBJ1-5 and V is TRBV6-1; no reliable D call. With 4 bases removed from V and 3 bases from J, the gap between germline ends came to 10 bases. In germline, CDR1 is MNHNS, CDR2 SASEGT. The CDR3 is 14 amino acids. The chain's CDR3 is CASSAQVNNQPQHF. In DNA, the CDR3 is TGTGCCAGCAGTGCCCAGGTGAACAATCAGCCCCAGCATTTT.

This clonotype was detected a few times. The rearrangement links TRBV28 to TRBJ1-1; possibly TRBD1 for D (5 bases). Trimming cost V 8 bases and J 1 base, with 11 bases left between them. This CDR3 has 13 residues. Germline values: CDR1 MDHEN, CDR2 SYDVKM. The CDR3, as DNA: TGTGCCAGCCTCCCCACAGGGAACACTGAAGCTTTCTTT. It encodes CASLPTGNTEAFF. The full variable domain, with the rest looked up from reference TRBV28 and TRBJ1-1, is DVKVTQSSRYLVKRTGEKVFLECVQDMDHENMFWYRQDPGLGLRLIYFSYDVKMKEKGDIPEGYSVSREKKERFSLILESASTNQTSMYLCASLPTGNTEAFFGQGTRLTVV.

The rearrangement links TRBV19 to TRBJ2-5; tentatively, D is TRBD2 (6 bases). Germline CDR1 reads LNHDA; CDR2 reads SQIVND (reference sequence). Deletions cut 5 bases from V and 2 bases from J, with 9 bases between. This CDR3 is built from 13 residues. The CDR3 region has the DNA TGTGCCAGTAGTCCGGGGGTTCAAGAGACCCAGTACTTC. Residues: CASSPGVQETQYF.

The chain is built from TRBV27 and TRBJ2-7, with TRBD1 matching 8 bases. Germline CDR1 reads MNHEY; CDR2 reads SMNVEV (reference sequence). The CDR3 loop spans 14 amino acids. Unmatched junction bases numbered 5, after V lost 2 bases and J lost 5 bases. CDR3 in amino acids: CASSLRQGQDEQYF. The CDR3 nucleotides read TGTGCCAGCAGTTTAAGACAGGGGCAGGACGAGCAGTACTTC.

This clonotype was observed a handful of times. V gene TRBV6-2 or TRBV6-3 combines with J gene TRBJ1-5, with 7 positions matching TRBD1. Germline V gene lookup returns CDR1 MNHEY and CDR2 SVGEGT. After removal of 2 bases from V and 0 bases from J, the junction contained 4 bases not matched to a gene. The CDR3 spans 16 residues. The CDR3 loop is CASSYGGTASNQPQHF. The CDR3 bases are TGTGCCAGCAGTTACGGGGGGACAGCTAGCAATCAGCCCCAGCATTTT.

This clonotype was observed a handful of times. The chain is built from TRBV10-3 and TRBJ2-7; D is tentatively TRBD1 or TRBD2 (5 bases each). CDR3 length: 13 residues. Germline-derived CDR1 and CDR2 are ENHRY and SYGVKD. Between the trimmed V and J ends, which lost 2 bases and 4 bases, there was a span of 9 bases. CDR3 nucleotides: TGTGCCATCAGTGAGGGGGGATCTTACGAGCAGTACTTC. Its translation is CAISEGGSYEQYF.

The chain carries TRBV28 and TRBJ2-7, with 10 nucleotides matching TRBD2. The junction had 13 bases not matched to a gene; V was cut back by 5 bases and J by 6 bases. Germline lookup yields CDR1 MDHEN and CDR2 SYDVKM. This CDR3 comprises 16 residues. For the CDR3, the DNA is TGTGCCAGCAGTCCCGCTAGCGGGAGTCGGGCGGGCGAGCAGTACTTC. Protein product: CASSPASGSRAGEQYF.

This chain joins TRBV20-1 and TRBJ2-6, with D tentatively TRBD1 or TRBD2 (5 bases each). The CDR3 has 16 residues. The V end was cut by 1 base, the J end by 4 bases, with 14 bases between. Germline loops: CDR1 DFQATT, CDR2 SNEGSKA (reference sequence). The CDR3 DNA reads TGCAGTGCTAGAGGAGGTGGGGGAGTGGGGGCCAACGTCCTGACTTTC. Protein: CSARGGGGVGANVLTF.

The rearrangement joins TRBV11-2 to TRBJ2-5; 7 nucleotides match TRBD1. Germline values: CDR1 SGHAT, CDR2 FQNNGV. Trimming cost V 1 base and J 4 bases; bases outside gene matches: 6. This CDR3 region has 15 residues. The CDR3 here is CASSLGGQAGETQYF. DNA of the CDR3: TGTGCCAGCAGCTTAGGTGGACAGGCTGGAGAGACCCAGTACTTC.

The CDR3 DNA follows: TGTGCCAGCAGCTTAGCAAATAGTAGGGATACGCAGTATTTT. Its translation: CASSLANSRDTQYF. The genes are TRBV7-9 and TRBJ2-3; D not certain. V gave up 0 bases and J gave up 6 bases, with 10 bases separating them. This CDR3 has 14 residues. Germline V gives CDR1 SEHNR, CDR2 FQNEAQ (reference sequence).

The chain employs TRBV5-4 and TRBJ1-2; D remains ambiguous. V lost 4 bases, J lost 0 bases, and 7 bases lay in between. From germline, CDR1 is SGHNT and CDR2 YYREEE (reference sequence). The CDR3 sequence is 13 residues long. The CDR3 loop is CASSQKANYGYTF. The CDR3 DNA reads as TGTGCCAGCAGCCAAAAAGCTAACTATGGCTACACCTTC.

V gene TRBV9 combines with J gene TRBJ2-3, with 7 bases that match TRBD2. Trimming removed 3 bases from V and 4 bases from J; junction bases left unmatched: 5. Germline CDR1 is SGDLS and CDR2 is YYNGEE. This CDR3 comprises 14 residues. The CDR3 is CASSELAFADTQYF. CDR3 DNA: TGTGCCAGCAGCGAACTAGCGTTCGCAGATACGCAGTATTTT.